This TCR beta chain comes out of a study of cytomegalovirus exposure and HLA in healthy donors. Whole-study context: Out of about 180 million T cells, an earlier analysis found fewer than 140 million unique TCR beta sequences in total. Findings and limits, study-wide: Common viral pathogens (according to a later analysis) appeared linked to several of the most significant clusters. An assumption of roughly uniform sequencing depth across donors underlay the presence/absence analyses.

This clone appeared a single time. No antigen is known for it. The germline V and J ends were trimmed by 3 bases and 1 base, with 9 bases remaining between them. The germline CDR1 and CDR2 sequences are SNHLY and FYNNEI. There are 15 residues in the CDR3. Primers for the PCR totalled 60 Vbeta and 13 Jbeta. Sequencing was performed with immunoSEQ multiplex PCR; in TCRdb, only in-frame clones are kept and a portion is missing. The table records roughly 56,000 clones, around 81% of them present only once. This TCR derives from a boy aged 10-17 years in good health and CMV-seropositive. Sequencing was performed on PBMCs. The rearrangement uses TRBV2 and TRBJ2-2; D is unclear. In DNA, the CDR3 is TGTGCCAGCAGTGAGACTTCCAGGAACACCGGGGAGCTGTTTTTT. Translation: CASSETSRNTGELFF.